Listed here are 14 T cell receptor beta chains from one sample, sequenced in a study of T cell responses to AZD1222 COVID-19 vaccine. Only in-frame clones appear in the TCRdb table, and some are missing; sequencing was by immunoSEQ multiplex PCR. The repertoire holds 180,000 or so clones, with 88% as singletons. The sequenced sample was peripheral blood, obtained on day 0 of AZD1222 vaccination. The receptor source for this set is an adult in good health.

The rearrangement links TRBV12-3 or TRBV12-4 to TRBJ1-2; no reliable D call. The CDR3 is 12 amino acids. Trimming stripped 6 bases from V and 6 bases from J, with 11 bases between. Here the CDR3 reads CASSGEWNGYTF. The CDR3 DNA is TGTGCCAGCAGCGGGGAGTGGAATGGCTACACCTTC.

The chain employs TRBV9 and TRBJ2-2; the D is unclear. V shed 1 base and J shed 6 bases, with 10 bases lying between them. Germline values: CDR1 SGDLS, CDR2 YYNGEE. CDR3 length: 14 residues. The CDR3 coding sequence is TGTGCCAGCAGCGTAATGACGGTCTCCGGGGAGCTGTTTTTT. Its protein product is CASSVMTVSGELFF.

The V gene is TRBV28, the J gene TRBJ1-1; 7 bases agree with TRBD1. The germline CDR1 and CDR2 sequences are MDHEN and SYDVKM. The CDR3 extends over 13 amino acids. V lost 7 bases to trimming and J lost 9 bases; unmatched junction nucleotides: 11. CDR3 DNA sequence: TGTGCCAGCAAGGACAGGACGCGGGGGAAAGCTTTCTTT. It translates to CASKDRTRGKAFF.

The V gene is TRBV10-3, the J gene TRBJ1-2; 7 nucleotides agree with TRBD1. The germline gives CDR1 ENHRY, CDR2 SYGVKD. This CDR3 spans 13 amino acids. V shed 6 bases, J shed 7 bases, and the junction held 8 bases outside the gene matches. The CDR3: CAISDRAPSGYTF. The CDR3 nucleotides read TGTGCCATCAGCGACAGGGCCCCTAGTGGCTACACCTTC.

This clone was found once. This sequence joins TRBV30 and TRBJ2-7, with a weak D call TRBD1 (6 bases). Germline V gives CDR1 GTSNPN, CDR2 SVGIG (reference sequence). Trimming took 1 base from V and 0 from J, leaving 13 bases between them. The CDR3 runs 15 residues. CDR3 sequence (DNA): TGTGCCTGGAGTGCGGAAGACAGGTCCTCCTACGAGCAGTACTTC. It specifies CAWSAEDRSSYEQYF.

V usage is TRBV30 and J usage is TRBJ2-2; the D call may be TRBD1 or TRBD2 (5 bases each). V lost 2 bases and J lost 2, with 9 bases in between. This CDR3 spans 14 amino acids. Germline values: CDR1 GTSNPN, CDR2 SVGIG (reference sequence). Written as DNA, the CDR3 is TGTGCCTGGAGTAGGGGACCCAACACCGGGGAGCTGTTTTTT. Its translation is CAWSRGPNTGELFF.

This clone was observed once. The V and J genes are TRBV27 and TRBJ1-5; 9 positions agree with TRBD1. Germline V gives CDR1 MNHEY, CDR2 SMNVEV (reference sequence). The CDR3 has 15 amino acids. The V segment lost 4 bases and the J segment 4 bases; nucleotides outside the gene matches: 5. CDR3 DNA: TGTGCCAGCAGTTCAACCGGGACAGGGAATCAGCCCCAGCATTTT. Its protein is CASSSTGTGNQPQHF.

V and J are TRBV3-1 (or the pseudogene TRBV3-2) and TRBJ1-1; D may be TRBD1 (5 bases). This CDR3 has 14 amino acids. V lost 4 bases and J lost 3, with 12 bases in between. Germline CDR1 and CDR2: LGHDT and YNNKEL (reference sequence). The CDR3 nucleotides read TGTGCCAGCAGCCTTTCTGGGACTTACACTGAAGCTTTCTTT. Its protein is CASSLSGTYTEAFF.

The chain carries TRBV28 and TRBJ2-7, with 12 bases identical to TRBD1. CDR3 length: 14 residues. The V segment lost 5 bases and the J segment 3 bases; nucleotides outside the gene matches: 2. Germline V CDR1 and CDR2: MDHEN, SYDVKM. The chain's CDR3 is CASSGTGGVYEQYF. The CDR3 region has the DNA TGTGCCAGCAGTGGGACAGGGGGCGTCTACGAGCAGTACTTC.

The chain couples TRBV18 to TRBJ1-1; D gene unclear. Looked up from germline, CDR1 is KGHSH and CDR2 is LQKENI. This CDR3 region has 16 residues. Between the trimmed V and J ends, which lost 2 bases and 1 base, there was a span of 14 bases. Here the CDR3 reads CASSPGYLSANTEAFF. The CDR3 DNA follows: TGTGCCAGCTCACCAGGCTACCTCTCCGCGAACACTGAAGCTTTCTTT.

The rearrangement uses TRBV6-2 or TRBV6-3 and TRBJ2-2; maybe TRBD2 (7 bases). The CDR3 runs to 16 residues. Trimming took off 6 bases at V and 0 bases at J, with 14 bases between the two ends. Germline lookup yields CDR1 MNHEY and CDR2 SVGEGT. The CDR3 loop reads CASSTGRGSNTGELFF. CDR3 sequence (DNA): TGTGCCAGCAGCACAGGGAGGGGGTCGAACACCGGGGAGCTGTTTTTT.

This clone has a single count. This chain links TRBV6-5 with TRBJ2-7, with 7 bases lining up with TRBD1. CDR3 length: 14 residues. J lost 1 base, V lost 9 bases, and 9 bases had no gene match. Germline values: CDR1 MNHEY, CDR2 SVGAGI. DNA of the CDR3: TGTGCCAGTCAGGGGACAGTGATGTCCTACGAGCAGTACTTC. Translated, it gives CASQGTVMSYEQYF.

The chain couples TRBV18 to TRBJ2-1; D may be TRBD2 (7 bases). Trimming took 4 bases from V and 4 from J, leaving 14 bases between them. Germline loops: CDR1 KGHSH, CDR2 LQKENI. This CDR3 is 15 amino acids long. CDR3 nucleotides: TGTGCCAGCTCACATCGCGGGGGCGCATACAATGAGCAGTTCTTC. It specifies CASSHRGGAYNEQFF.

This chain links TRBV6-2 or TRBV6-3 with TRBJ1-6; D is undetermined. Germline V gives CDR1 MNHEY, CDR2 SVGEGT. The CDR3 loop spans 16 amino acids. V shed 0 bases and J shed 0 bases, with 6 bases lying between them. Here the CDR3 reads CASSYSKYSYNSPLHF. CDR3 DNA: TGTGCCAGCAGTTACTCGAAGTACTCCTATAATTCACCCCTCCACTTT.